This T cell receptor beta chain was profiled in a study of T cells after yellow fever vaccination (dated by TCRdb to 2018 to 2020). For the study in its entirety: Using CD3, CD45RA, CCR7 and CD95 staining, memory subsets (EM, EMRA, CM and Tscm) were sorted on a BD FACS Aria III. The SMART-Seq v4 Ultra Low Input RNA kit was used to prepare libraries from fractions with low cell numbers. To follow T-cell clones before and after both primary and booster YFV17D yellow fever vaccination, bulk TCR alpha and beta repertoires underwent longitudinal sequencing. Two healthy male donors, one aged 18 to 29 and one aged 30 to 39 years, were included in the cohort. Blood samples were taken at several timepoints before and after primary and secondary immunization, and bulk PBMC replicates and cell subsets were isolated. Memory subsets were sorted on days 0, 15 and 45 and at 18 months following primary vaccination, and on days 0, 15 and 45 following the 30-year booster.

Points on this clonotype: It has no much larger one-base neighbor in the sample; base qualities were not kept.

Broader findings and caveats from the paper: Most clones expanded after primary vaccination were re-detected after the booster (about 96% of CD4 and approximately 88% of CD8), suggesting broad memory maintenance. Because only a couple of donors were included in the study, the extent to which the findings can be generalized is limited. FACS-sorted repertoires could contain abundant contaminating clonotypes from the bulk population, so computational filtering was required. On day 0, almost all vaccine-responding clonotypes were below detection in the sorted memory subsets. A small fraction of clonotypes showed up in both the CD4 and CD8 compartments, probably as a result of convergent recombination. Compared with the primary T-cell response, the secondary T-cell response was faster but weaker, reaching its peak on day 5 rather than on day 15.

The instrument given in TCRdb is Illumina NovaSeq 6000. TCR cDNA was synthesized by 5'RACE template switching, which introduced a universal primer site and unique molecular identifiers. cDNA synthesis was primed from both the TCR alpha and TCR beta constant segments. Library amplification involved two PCR steps, and the second step added sample barcodes and sequencing adapters. Sequencing of the libraries was done on either Illumina HiSeq 2500 (2x100 bp) or NovaSeq (2x150 bp). Per the source publication's procedure: Reads were demultiplexed and collapsed into UMI consensus sequences with MIGEC, and V(D)J alignment was performed with MiXCR. Using edgeR on replicate PBMC samples, clonotypes were called vaccine-responding if FDR was below 0.01 and the log2 fold change was above 5 up to day 15. Each bulk clonotype was labeled CD4 or CD8 based on which sequenced repertoire, CD4 or CD8, contained the clonotype at higher abundance. To estimate how each clone was distributed across memory phenotypes, clonotype frequencies in memory subsets were weighted by FACS-sorted cell numbers. The public reads were run again by TCRdb, first through fastp at Q25 and then through MiXCR, and only productive beta chains were kept. When rows share a CDR3 protein, they turn into one entry using the most common DNA and genes. In this record, the V and J calls reflect TCRdb's handling and not the investigators' own analysis. In this sample the table shows about 26,000 distinct CDR3 sequences, 4.5% of which occur a single time. Roughly 34% of the sample goes to the ten largest clones.

V and J are truncated by 0 bases and 0 bases respectively, leaving an intervening sequence of 34 bases. There are 24 amino acids in the CDR3, from cysteine to phenylalanine inclusive. Only CDR3 DNA remains: 72 bases, in frame from the first base. The germline V gene (reference sequence) yields LNHNV for CDR1 and YYDKDF for CDR2. The sample's treatment or condition label, decoded: live attenuated yellow fever vaccine strain. A standard Ficoll-Paque protocol was used to isolate PBMCs from peripheral blood. The RNeasy Micro Kit was used to extract RNA from sorted memory subsets. The chain joins TRBV15 to TRBJ2-3; too little of a D gene remains to name it. The specimen was PBMCs, either bulk or a sorted T-cell subset (CD4+, CD8+, memory, or dextramer-sorted; not recorded which), collected on the day of the yellow fever booster vaccination. The origin of this receptor is a man aged 18 to 30 who received the YFV17D yellow fever vaccine. The encoded CDR3 is CATSRDVSSPVRHQKGPSTDTQYF. The sequenced DNA is TGTGCCACCAGCAGAGATGTTTCGTCCCCCGTCAGACACCAGAAAGGTCCTAGCACAGATACGCAGTATTTT.